This T cell receptor (beta chain) appears in the sequencing data of a study of T cell responses to AZD1222 COVID-19 vaccine. General observations from the study: Most donors were white British, females outnumbered males, and clonal diversity was possibly underestimated. Spike was spanned by vaccine-associated CD4 TCRs, with dominance at 160-218 and 743-854.

A word on this clone: What it binds is unknown.

The repertoire was sequenced with immunoSEQ multiplex PCR; TCRdb's copy has only in-frame clones and lacks some. The table has 250,000 to 300,000 clones, approximately 94% seen once; the top ten hold 0.55%. This TCR was sampled from an adult who received the AZD1222 COVID-19 vaccine. The material sequenced was peripheral blood, taken 28 days after the second AZD1222 dose.

The CDR3 DNA reads TGTGCCAGCAGCCTGACGGCGTATAACTCTGGAAACACCATATATTTT. Translation: CASSLTAYNSGNTIYF. The chain recombines TRBV7-3 with TRBJ1-3, with D uncertain. Trimming removed 5 bases at V and 0 bases at J, with 14 bases between. The germline V gene encodes CDR1 SGHTA and CDR2 FQGTGA. CDR3 length equals 16 residues.